The source of this T cell receptor beta chain is a study of cytomegalovirus exposure and HLA in healthy donors. CDR1 and CDR2 (germline): LGHNA, YNFKEQ. V was cut by 1 base and J by 1 base, with 7 bases left in between. This CDR3 region has 14 residues. The study ran its PCR with 60 Vbeta and 13 Jbeta primers. Clones were sequenced by immunoSEQ multiplex PCR, and TCRdb holds only the in-frame ones, with some missing. This sample's table reports almost 40,000 clones. Concerning this clone: The antigen remains unidentified.

Points from the study as a whole: The study designated 150 or so TCR beta chains cytomegalovirus-associated. The authors later found TCR association rates varying by HLA locus, with DRB1 most and HLA-C fewest. In a later analysis, several top co-occurrence clusters appeared linked to parvovirus B19, influenza, CMV and Epstein-Barr virus.

The sequencing input was PBMCs. The source of this sequence is a woman in her 30s in good health and CMV-seropositive. The chain recombines TRBV4-2 with TRBJ1-1; possibly TRBD1 for D (6 bases). CDR3: CASSQVQGNTEAFF. DNA for the CDR3: TGTGCCAGCAGCCAAGTACAGGGGAACACTGAAGCTTTCTTT.